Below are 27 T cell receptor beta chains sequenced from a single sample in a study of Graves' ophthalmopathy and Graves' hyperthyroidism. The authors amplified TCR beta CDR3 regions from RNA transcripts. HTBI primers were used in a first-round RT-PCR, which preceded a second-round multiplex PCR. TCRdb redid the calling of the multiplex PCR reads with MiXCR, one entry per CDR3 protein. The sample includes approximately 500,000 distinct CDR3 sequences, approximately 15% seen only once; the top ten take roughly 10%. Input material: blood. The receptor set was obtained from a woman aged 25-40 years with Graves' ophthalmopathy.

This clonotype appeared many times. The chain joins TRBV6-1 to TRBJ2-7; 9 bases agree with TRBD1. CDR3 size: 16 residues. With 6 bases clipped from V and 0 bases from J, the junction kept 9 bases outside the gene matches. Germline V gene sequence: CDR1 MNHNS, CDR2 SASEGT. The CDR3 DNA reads TGTGCCAGCAGCCGAACCGGGACAGGGAGCTCCTACGAGCAGTACTTC. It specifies CASSRTGTGSSYEQYF.

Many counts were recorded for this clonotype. CDR3 nucleotide sequence: TGTGCCAGTGCAGGGATTAATCAGCCCCAGCATTTT. This gives the protein CASAGINQPQHF. The chain is built from TRBV27 and TRBJ1-5; the D gene is possibly TRBD1 (5 bases). Looked up from germline, CDR1 is MNHEY and CDR2 is SMNVEV (reference sequence). V was trimmed by 9 bases and J by 4 bases, leaving 10 bases between them. This CDR3 has 12 residues.

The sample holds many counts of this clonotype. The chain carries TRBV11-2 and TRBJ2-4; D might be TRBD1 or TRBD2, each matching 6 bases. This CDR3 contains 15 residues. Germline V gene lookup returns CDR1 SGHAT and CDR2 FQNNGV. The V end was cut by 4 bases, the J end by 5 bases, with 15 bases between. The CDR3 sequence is CASSSIRGAENIQYF. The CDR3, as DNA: TGTGCCAGCAGCTCCATAAGGGGGGCGGAAAACATTCAGTACTTC. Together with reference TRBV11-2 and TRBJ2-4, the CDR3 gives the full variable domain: EAGVAQSPRYKIIEKRQSVAFWCNPISGHATLYWYQQILGQGPKLLIQFQNNGVVDDSQLPKDRFSAERLKGVDSTLKIQPAKLEDSAVYLCASSSIRGAENIQYFGAGTRLSVL.

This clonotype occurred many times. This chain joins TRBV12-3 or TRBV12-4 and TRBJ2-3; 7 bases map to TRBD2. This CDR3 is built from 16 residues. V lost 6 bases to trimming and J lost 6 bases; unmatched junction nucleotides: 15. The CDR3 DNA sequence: TGTGCCAGCAGCCCTATGGCGGGAGTTTCCTCGGATACGCAGTATTTT. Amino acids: CASSPMAGVSSDTQYF.

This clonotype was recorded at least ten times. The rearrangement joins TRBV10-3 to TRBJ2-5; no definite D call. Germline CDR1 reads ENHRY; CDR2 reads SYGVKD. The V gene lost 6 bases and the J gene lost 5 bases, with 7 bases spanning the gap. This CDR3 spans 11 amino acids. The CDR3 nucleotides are TGTGCCATCAGACTTGGGGAGACCCAGTACTTC. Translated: CAIRLGETQYF.

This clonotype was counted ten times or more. The CDR3 sequence is CASSQDDFGNTIYF. The CDR3 bases are TGCGCCAGCAGCCAAGACGACTTTGGAAACACCATATATTTT. The chain links TRBV4-1 to TRBJ1-3; D unresolved. The CDR3 contains 14 residues. Germline lookup yields CDR1 MGHRA and CDR2 YSYEKL. With 0 bases removed from V and 3 bases from J, the gap between germline ends came to 6 bases.

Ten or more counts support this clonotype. CDR3 nucleotides: TGTGCCAGCAGTTCAGGGATTGAAGCTTTCTTT. Protein product: CASSSGIEAFF. The rearrangement links TRBV12-3 or TRBV12-4 to TRBJ1-1; tentatively, D is TRBD1 (5 bases). CDR3 size: 11 residues. Trimming took 4 bases from V and 7 from J, leaving 7 bases between them.

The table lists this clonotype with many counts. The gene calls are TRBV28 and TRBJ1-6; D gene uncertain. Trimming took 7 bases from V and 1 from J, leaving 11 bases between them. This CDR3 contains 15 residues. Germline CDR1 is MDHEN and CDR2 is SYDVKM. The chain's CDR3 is CASTPVGSYNSPLHF. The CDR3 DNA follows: TGTGCCAGCACCCCTGTGGGGTCCTATAATTCACCCCTCCACTTT.

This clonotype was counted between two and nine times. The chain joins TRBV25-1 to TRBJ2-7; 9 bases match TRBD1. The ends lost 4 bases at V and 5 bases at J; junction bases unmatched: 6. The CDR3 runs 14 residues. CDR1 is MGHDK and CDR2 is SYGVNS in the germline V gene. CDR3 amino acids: CASSVPGQGDEQYF. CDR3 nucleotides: TGTGCCAGCAGTGTGCCGGGACAGGGAGACGAGCAGTACTTC.

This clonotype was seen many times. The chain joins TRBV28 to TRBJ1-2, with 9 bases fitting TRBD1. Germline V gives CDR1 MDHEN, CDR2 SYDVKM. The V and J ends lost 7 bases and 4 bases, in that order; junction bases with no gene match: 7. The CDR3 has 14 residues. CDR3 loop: CASTPGGQGYGYTF. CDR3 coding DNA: TGTGCCAGCACTCCGGGGGGACAGGGCTATGGCTACACCTTC.

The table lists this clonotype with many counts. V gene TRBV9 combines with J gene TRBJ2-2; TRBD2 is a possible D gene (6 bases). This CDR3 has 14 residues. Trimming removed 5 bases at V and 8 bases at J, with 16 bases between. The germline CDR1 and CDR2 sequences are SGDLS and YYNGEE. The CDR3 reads CASSGGVVGGELFF. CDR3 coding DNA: TGTGCCAGCAGTGGCGGGGTGGTTGGGGGGGAGCTGTTTTTT.

CDR3 nucleotide sequence: TGTGCCAGCAGCTACGGGACGGGAAAAAACATTCAGTACTTC. This sequence encodes CASSYGTGKNIQYF. This chain connects TRBV28 to TRBJ2-4, with D perhaps matching TRBD1 or TRBD2 (5 bases each). The CDR3 is 14 amino acids. Germline V gene lookup returns CDR1 MDHEN and CDR2 SYDVKM. Trimming cost V 6 bases and J 4 bases, with 13 bases left between them.

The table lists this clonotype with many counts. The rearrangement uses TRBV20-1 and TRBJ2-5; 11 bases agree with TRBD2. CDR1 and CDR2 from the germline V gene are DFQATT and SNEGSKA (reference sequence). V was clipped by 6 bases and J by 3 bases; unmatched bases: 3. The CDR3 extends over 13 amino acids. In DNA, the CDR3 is TGCAGTGCGATGGGACTAGCGGAAGAGACCCAGTACTTC. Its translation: CSAMGLAEETQYF.

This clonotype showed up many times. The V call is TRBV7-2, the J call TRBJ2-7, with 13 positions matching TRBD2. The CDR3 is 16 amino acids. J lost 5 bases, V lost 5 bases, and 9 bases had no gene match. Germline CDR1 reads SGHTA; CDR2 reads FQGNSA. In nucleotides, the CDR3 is TGTGCCAGCAGCCCTCGGACTAGCGGGGGTATCCACGAGCAGTACTTC. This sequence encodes CASSPRTSGGIHEQYF.

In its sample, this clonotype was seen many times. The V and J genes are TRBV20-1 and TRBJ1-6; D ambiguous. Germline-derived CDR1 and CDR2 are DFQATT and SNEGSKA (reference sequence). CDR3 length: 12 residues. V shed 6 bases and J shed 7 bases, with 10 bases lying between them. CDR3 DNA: TGCAGTGCCAATCCCGTAAATTCACCCCTCCACTTT. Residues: CSANPVNSPLHF.

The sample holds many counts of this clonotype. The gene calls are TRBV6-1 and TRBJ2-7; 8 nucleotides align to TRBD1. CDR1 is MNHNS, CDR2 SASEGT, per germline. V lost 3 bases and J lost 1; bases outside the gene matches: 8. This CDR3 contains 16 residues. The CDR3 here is CASSERGRTGSYEQYF. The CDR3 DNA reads TGTGCCAGCAGTGAGCGAGGCAGGACAGGGTCCTACGAGCAGTACTTC.

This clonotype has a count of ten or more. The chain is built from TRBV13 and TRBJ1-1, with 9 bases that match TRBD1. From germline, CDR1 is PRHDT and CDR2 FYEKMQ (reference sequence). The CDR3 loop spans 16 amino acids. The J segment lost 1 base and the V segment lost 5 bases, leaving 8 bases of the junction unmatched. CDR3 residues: CASSSIWTGANTEAFF. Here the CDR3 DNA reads TGTGCCAGCAGCAGTATTTGGACAGGGGCGAACACTGAAGCTTTCTTT.

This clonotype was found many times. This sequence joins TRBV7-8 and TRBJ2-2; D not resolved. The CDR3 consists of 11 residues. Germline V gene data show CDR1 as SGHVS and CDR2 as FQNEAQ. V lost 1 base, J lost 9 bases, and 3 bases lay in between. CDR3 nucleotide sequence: TGTGCCAGCAGCTTAGAACGGGAGCTGTTTTTT. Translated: CASSLERELFF. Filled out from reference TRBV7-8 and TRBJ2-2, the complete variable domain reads GAGVSQSPRYKVAKRGQDVALRCDPISGHVSLFWYQQALGQGPEFLTYFQNEAQLDKSGLPSDRFFAERPEGSVSTLKIQRTQQEDSAVYLCASSLERELFFGEGSRLTVL.

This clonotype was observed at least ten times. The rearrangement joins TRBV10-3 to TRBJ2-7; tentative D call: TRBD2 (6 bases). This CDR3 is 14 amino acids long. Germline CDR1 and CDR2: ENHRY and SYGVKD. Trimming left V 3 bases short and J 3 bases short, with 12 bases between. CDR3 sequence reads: CAISDPREVYEQYF. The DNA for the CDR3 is TGTGCCATCAGTGACCCTAGGGAGGTCTACGAGCAGTACTTC.

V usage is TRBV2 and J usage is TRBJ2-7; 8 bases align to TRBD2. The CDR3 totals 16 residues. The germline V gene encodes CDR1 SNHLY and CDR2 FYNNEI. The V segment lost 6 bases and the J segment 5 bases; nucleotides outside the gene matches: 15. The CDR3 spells CASRDSLALGGDEQYF. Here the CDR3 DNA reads TGTGCCAGCAGAGACTCCCTAGCCCTCGGGGGGGACGAGCAGTACTTC.

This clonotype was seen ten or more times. DNA for the CDR3: TGTGCCAGCAGAACAACATACGAGCAGTACTTC. Its translation: CASRTTYEQYF. The chain employs TRBV2 and TRBJ2-7, with D hard to call. Germline V gene lookup returns CDR1 SNHLY and CDR2 FYNNEI. This CDR3 is 11 amino acids long. V shed 6 bases and J shed 4 bases, with 7 bases lying between them.

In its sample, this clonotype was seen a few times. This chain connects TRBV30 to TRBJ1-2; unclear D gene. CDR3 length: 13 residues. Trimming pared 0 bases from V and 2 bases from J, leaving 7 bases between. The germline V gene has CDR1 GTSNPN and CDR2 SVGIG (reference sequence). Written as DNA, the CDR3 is TGTGCCTGGAGTGTCGGCCTAAACTATGGCTACACCTTC. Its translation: CAWSVGLNYGYTF. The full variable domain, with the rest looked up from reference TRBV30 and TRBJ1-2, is SQTIHQWPATLVQPVGSPLSLECTVEGTSNPNLYWYRQAAGRGLQLLFYSVGIGQISSEVPQNLSASRPQDRQFILSSKKLLLSDSGFYLCAWSVGLNYGYTFGSGTRLTVV.

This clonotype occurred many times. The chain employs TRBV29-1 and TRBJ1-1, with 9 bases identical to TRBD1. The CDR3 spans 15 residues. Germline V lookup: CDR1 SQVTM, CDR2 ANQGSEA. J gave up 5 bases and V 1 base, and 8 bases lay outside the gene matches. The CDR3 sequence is CSVEVADRGRTEAFF. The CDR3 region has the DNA TGCAGCGTTGAAGTCGCGGACAGGGGCCGGACTGAAGCTTTCTTT.

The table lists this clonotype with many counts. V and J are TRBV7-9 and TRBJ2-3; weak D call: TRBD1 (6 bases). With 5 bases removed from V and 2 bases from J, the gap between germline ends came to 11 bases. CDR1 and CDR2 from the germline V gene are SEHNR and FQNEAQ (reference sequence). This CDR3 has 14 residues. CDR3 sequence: CASSADRATDTQYF. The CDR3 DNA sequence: TGTGCCAGCAGCGCGGACAGAGCCACAGATACGCAGTATTTT.

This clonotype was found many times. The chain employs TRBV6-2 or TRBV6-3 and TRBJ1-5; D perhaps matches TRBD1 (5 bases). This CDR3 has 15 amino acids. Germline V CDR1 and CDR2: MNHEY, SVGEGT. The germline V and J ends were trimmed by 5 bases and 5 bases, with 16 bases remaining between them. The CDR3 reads CASSIQGDGYQPQHF. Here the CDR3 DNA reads TGTGCCAGCAGTATCCAGGGAGACGGGTATCAGCCCCAGCATTTT.

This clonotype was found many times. The CDR3 is CSAFRRASGYTF. The CDR3 nucleotides read TGCAGTGCTTTTCGCAGGGCGTCTGGCTACACCTTC. The J gene is TRBJ1-2, the V gene TRBV20-1, with TRBD1 as a possible D gene (5 bases). The V and J ends lost 5 bases and 7 bases respectively, with 14 bases between them. The CDR3 sequence is 12 residues long. Germline CDR1 is DFQATT and CDR2 is SNEGSKA (reference sequence).

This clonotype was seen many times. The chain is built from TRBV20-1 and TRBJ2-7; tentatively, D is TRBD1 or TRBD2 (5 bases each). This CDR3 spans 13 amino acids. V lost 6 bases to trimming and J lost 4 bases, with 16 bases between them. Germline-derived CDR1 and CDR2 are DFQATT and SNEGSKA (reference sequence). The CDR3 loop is CSASGALLYEQYF. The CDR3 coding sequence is TGCAGTGCCTCCGGGGCCCTACTTTACGAGCAGTACTTC.